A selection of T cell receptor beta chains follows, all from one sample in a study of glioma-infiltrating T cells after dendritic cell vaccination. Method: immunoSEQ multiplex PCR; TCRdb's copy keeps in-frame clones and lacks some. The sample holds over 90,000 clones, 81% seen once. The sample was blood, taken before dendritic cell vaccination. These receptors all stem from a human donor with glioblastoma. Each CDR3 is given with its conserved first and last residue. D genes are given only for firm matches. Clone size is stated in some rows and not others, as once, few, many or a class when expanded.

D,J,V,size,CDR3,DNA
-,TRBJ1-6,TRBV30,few,CAWSLVNSPLHF,TGTGCCTGGAGTCTAGTTAATTCACCCCTCCACTTT
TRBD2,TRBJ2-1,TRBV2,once,CATLGLAGGNEQFF,TGTGCCACCCTGGGACTAGCGGGGGGGAATGAGCAGTTCTTC
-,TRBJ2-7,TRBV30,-,CAWTRTSSRGEQYF,TGTGCCTGGACCCGGACCTCTTCCCGCGGGGAGCAGTACTTC
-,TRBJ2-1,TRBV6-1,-,CASSDFVGGGRHNEQFF,TGTGCCAGCAGTGATTTTGTCGGCGGAGGGAGGCACAATGAGCAGTTCTTC
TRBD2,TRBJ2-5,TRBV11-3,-,CASSQRLADETQYF,TGTGCCAGCAGCCAAAGACTAGCCGACGAGACCCAGTACTTC
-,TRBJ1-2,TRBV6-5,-,CASSYAGSNYGYTF,TGTGCCAGCAGTTACGCTGGCAGTAACTATGGCTACACCTTC
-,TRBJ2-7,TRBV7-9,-,CASSSLYEQYF,TGTGCCAGCAGCTCCCTGTACGAGCAGTACTTC
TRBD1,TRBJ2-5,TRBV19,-,CASSKTGVSETQYF,TGTGCCAGTAGTAAGACAGGGGTTTCGGAGACCCAGTACTTC
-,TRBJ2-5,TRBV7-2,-,CASSLPGSQETQYF,TGTGCCAGCAGCTTACCCGGGTCGCAAGAGACCCAGTACTTC
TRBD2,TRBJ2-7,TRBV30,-,CASAPSGSLYEQYF,TGTGCCTCCGCCCCTAGCGGGTCACTCTACGAGCAGTACTTC
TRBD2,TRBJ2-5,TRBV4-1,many,CASSQSHAPAGFGGTQYF,TGCGCCAGCAGCCAATCCCACGCCCCAGCGGGGTTCGGGGGGACCCAGTACTTC
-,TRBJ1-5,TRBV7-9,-,CASSSGNQPQHF,TGTGCCAGCAGCTCCGGGAATCAGCCCCAGCATTTT
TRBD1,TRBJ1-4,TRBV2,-,CASSWTGGTEKLFF,TGTGCCAGCAGTTGGACAGGGGGGACTGAAAAACTGTTTTTT
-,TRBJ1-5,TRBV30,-,CAWCAESNQPQHF,TGTGCCTGGTGCGCGGAGAGCAATCAGCCCCAGCATTTT
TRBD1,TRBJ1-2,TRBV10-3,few,CAISSRDRAYGYTF,TGTGCCATCAGTTCCCGGGACAGGGCCTATGGCTACACCTTC
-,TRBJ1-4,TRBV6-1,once,CASSRDSRNEKLFF,TGTGCCAGCAGCAGAGACAGTAGAAATGAAAAACTGTTTTTT
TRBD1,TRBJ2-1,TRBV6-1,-,CATGQGAREQFF,TGTGCCACCGGACAGGGGGCTCGGGAGCAGTTCTTC
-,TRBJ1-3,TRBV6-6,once,CASSTEGYGNTIYF,TGTGCCAGCAGCACGGAGGGTTATGGAAACACCATATATTTT
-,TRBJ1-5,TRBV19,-,CASSPQWGDQPQHF,TGTGCCAGTAGCCCCCAGTGGGGGGATCAGCCCCAGCATTTT
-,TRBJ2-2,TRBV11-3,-,CASSPALLTGELFF,TGTGCCAGCAGCCCCGCACTTCTCACCGGGGAGCTGTTTTTT
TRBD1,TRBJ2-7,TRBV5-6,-,CASSLRTGTVLSYEQYF,TGTGCCAGCAGCTTGCGGACCGGGACAGTGTTATCCTACGAGCAGTACTTC
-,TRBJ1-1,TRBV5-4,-,CASSLGGGEGAAEAFF,TGTGCCAGCAGCTTGGGGGGGGGCGAGGGTGCGGCTGAAGCTTTCTTT
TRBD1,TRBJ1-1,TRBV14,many,CASSTRDRGFDTEAFF,TGTGCCAGCAGTACCAGGGACAGGGGGTTCGACACTGAAGCTTTCTTT
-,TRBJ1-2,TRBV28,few,CASSLLEMHGYTF,TGTGCCAGCAGTTTACTAGAAATGCATGGCTACACCTTC
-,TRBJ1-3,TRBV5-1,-,CASSLGFSSRSGNTIYF,TGCGCCAGCAGCTTGGGATTTAGTTCCCGCTCTGGAAACACCATATATTTT
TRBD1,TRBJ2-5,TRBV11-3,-,CASSSQGQLLQTQYF,TGTGCCAGCAGCTCGCAGGGACAGCTACTACAGACCCAGTACTTC
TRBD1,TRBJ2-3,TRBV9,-,CASSVATGGDTQYF,TGTGCCAGCAGCGTAGCTACAGGGGGAGATACGCAGTATTTT
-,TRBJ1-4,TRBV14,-,CASSQGGRGNEKLFF,TGTGCCAGCAGCCAAGGGGGCAGGGGAAATGAAAAACTGTTTTTT
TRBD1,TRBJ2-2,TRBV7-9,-,CASSGRTGKGITGELFF,TGTGCCAGCAGCGGCAGGACAGGGAAGGGAATCACCGGGGAGCTGTTTTTT
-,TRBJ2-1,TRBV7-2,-,CASSLGGAGGYNEQFF,TGTGCCAGCAGCTTAGGGGGGGCAGGGGGATACAATGAGCAGTTCTTC
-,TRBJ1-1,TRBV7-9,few,CASSLNQAGFTEAFF,TGTGCCAGCAGCTTAAACCAGGCAGGTTTCACTGAAGCTTTCTTT
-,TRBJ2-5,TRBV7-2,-,CASSLDRGIRETQYF,TGCGCCAGCAGCTTAGATAGGGGTATCAGGGAGACCCAGTACTTC
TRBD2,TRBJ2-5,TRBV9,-,CASSVDPSGGHQETQYF,TGTGCCAGCAGCGTAGATCCTAGCGGGGGCCACCAAGAGACCCAGTACTTC
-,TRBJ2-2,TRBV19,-,CASSMRDTGELFF,TGTGCCAGTAGTATGAGGGACACCGGGGAGCTGTTTTTT
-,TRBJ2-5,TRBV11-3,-,CASSSEETQYF,TGTGCCAGCAGCTCGGAAGAGACCCAGTACTTC
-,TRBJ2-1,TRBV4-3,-,CASSLSNEQFF,TGCGCCAGCAGCCTCTCGAATGAGCAGTTCTTC
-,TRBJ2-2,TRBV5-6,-,CASSLGPGGSNTGELFF,TGTGCCAGCAGCTTGGGCCCGGGGGGCTCGAACACCGGGGAGCTGTTTTTT
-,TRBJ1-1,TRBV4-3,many,CASSQDFAGAGNTEAFF,TGCGCCAGCAGCCAAGACTTCGCAGGGGCCGGTAACACTGAAGCTTTCTTT
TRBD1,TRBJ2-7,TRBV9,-,CASSQGTGPPNYEQYF,TGTGCCAGCAGCCAGGGGACAGGGCCCCCGAACTACGAGCAGTACTTC
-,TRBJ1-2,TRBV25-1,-,CASTRGTNYGYTF,TGTGCCAGCACCCGAGGGACTAACTATGGCTACACCTTC
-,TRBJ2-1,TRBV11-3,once,CASSFGVALGNEQFF,TGTGCCAGCAGCTTCGGGGTCGCGCTGGGCAATGAGCAGTTCTTC
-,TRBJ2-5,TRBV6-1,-,CATHRSETQYF,TGTGCCACTCACAGATCAGAGACCCAGTACTTC
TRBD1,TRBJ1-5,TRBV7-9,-,CASSLVGQGAYSNQPQHF,TGTGCCAGCAGCTTGGTGGGACAGGGGGCTTATAGCAATCAGCCCCAGCATTTT
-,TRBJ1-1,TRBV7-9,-,CASSLDQNEAFF,TGTGCCAGCAGCTTAGACCAGAATGAAGCTTTCTTT
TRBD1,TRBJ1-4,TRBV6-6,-,CASSRTGYEEKLFF,TGTGCCAGCTCCCGGACAGGGTATGAGGAAAAACTGTTTTTT
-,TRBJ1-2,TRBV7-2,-,CASSLWNFTTMIYGYTF,TGTGCCAGCAGCTTATGGAATTTTACGACAATGATTTATGGCTACACCTTC
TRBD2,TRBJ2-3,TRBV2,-,CASRLISGGLTDTQYF,TGTGCCAGCAGGTTAATTAGCGGGGGGTTAACAGATACGCAGTATTTT